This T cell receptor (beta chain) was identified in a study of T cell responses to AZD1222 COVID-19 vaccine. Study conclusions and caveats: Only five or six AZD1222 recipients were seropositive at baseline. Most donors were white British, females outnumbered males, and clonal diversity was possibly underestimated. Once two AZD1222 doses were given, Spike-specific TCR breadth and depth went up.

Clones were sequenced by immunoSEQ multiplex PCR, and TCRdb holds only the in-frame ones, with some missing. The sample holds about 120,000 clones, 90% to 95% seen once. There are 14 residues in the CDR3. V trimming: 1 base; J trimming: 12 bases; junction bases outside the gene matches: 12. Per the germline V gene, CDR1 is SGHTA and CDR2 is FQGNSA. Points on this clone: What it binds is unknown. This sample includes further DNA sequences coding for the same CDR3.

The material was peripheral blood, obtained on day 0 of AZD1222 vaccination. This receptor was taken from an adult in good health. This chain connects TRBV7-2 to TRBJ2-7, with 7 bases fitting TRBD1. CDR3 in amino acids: CASSLEGAGDEPYF. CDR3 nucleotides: TGTGCCAGCAGCTTAGAGGGGGCGGGCGACGAACCGTACTTC.